A selection of T cell receptor beta chains follows, all from one sample in a study of shared clonotypes between healthy human individuals. Sequenced by immunoSEQ multiplex PCR; TCRdb stores in-frame clones only, minus some. The repertoire consists of over a million clones, with more than 60% occurring once and the leading ten covering about 1.5%. The sample taken for sequencing was memory CD4+ T cells sorted from blood. These receptors originate from a man aged 18-30 years in good health. Each CDR3 is given with its conserved first and last residue. The order of the fields is V gene, clone size, J gene, D gene, CDR3 length, CDR3 DNA, CDR3 protein. D genes are given only for firm matches. Clone sizes are given selectively: once, few, many, or a class where the clone is expanded.

>TRBV30|few|TRBJ1-1|-|12
TGTGCCTGGAGTCGGGGGCCCACTGAAGCTTTCTTT
CAWSRGPTEAFF
>TRBV4-1|-|TRBJ2-1|-|16
TGCGCCAGCAGCCCAATTGCGGACTTTACCTACAATGAGCAGTTCTTC
CASSPIADFTYNEQFF
>TRBV5-4|-|TRBJ1-2|TRBD1|11
TGTGCCAGCAGCTTGACCAGGGGGATGACCTTC
CASSLTRGMTF
>TRBV2|-|TRBJ1-3|-|13
TGTGCCAGCAAGGGGCAGGCAGGAAACACCATATATTTT
CASKGQAGNTIYF
>TRBV2|-|TRBJ1-5|-|13
TGTGCCAGCAAGGGTGATGGGAATCAGCCCCAGCATTTT
CASKGDGNQPQHF
>TRBV6-6|-|TRBJ2-6|TRBD1|15
TGTGCCAGCAGTGGGACAGCGTCTGGGGCCAACGTCCTGACTTTC
CASSGTASGANVLTF
>TRBV6-6|-|TRBJ2-5|-|14
TGTGCCAGCAGTAGGGGGTCTTCGGGAGAGACCCAGTACTTC
CASSRGSSGETQYF
>TRBV6-5|once|TRBJ1-2|-|14
TGTGCCAGCAGTCGGAGTGGGGGTAACTATGGCTACACCTTC
CASSRSGGNYGYTF
>TRBV5-6|-|TRBJ1-2|-|12
TGTGCCAGCACCCAGGGGAGTTATGGCTACACCTTC
CASTQGSYGYTF
>TRBV6-6|-|TRBJ2-7|-|16
TGTGCCAGCAGTTACTCAGTTAGGGGACAAACTTACGAGCAGTACTTC
CASSYSVRGQTYEQYF
>TRBV7-2|-|TRBJ1-1|-|17
TGTGCCAGCAGCCCCCCGACAGGCAAACCATTGAACACTGAAGCTTTCTTT
CASSPPTGKPLNTEAFF
>TRBV27|-|TRBJ2-1|TRBD2|17
TGTGCCAGCAGTCTACGTCGGCTAGCGGGAGCTAACAATGAGCAGTTCTTC
CASSLRRLAGANNEQFF
>TRBV6-6|few|TRBJ1-1|TRBD1|14
TGTGCCAGCAGTCCCGGACAGGAGAGGGCTGAAGCTTTCTTT
CASSPGQERAEAFF
>TRBV11-2|few|TRBJ1-6|-|15
TGTGCCAGCAGCCTAAGGGGAACGAGTGATTCACCCCTCCACTTT
CASSLRGTSDSPLHF
>TRBV27|-|TRBJ2-7|TRBD2|16
TGTGCCAGCAGTTTATCAGGTCCTAGCGGGTTACGCGAGCAGTACTTC
CASSLSGPSGLREQYF
>TRBV6-5|-|TRBJ2-3|-|10
TGTGCCAGCGGAATCGATACGCAGTATTTT
CASGIDTQYF
>TRBV5-1|once|TRBJ2-5|-|15
TGCGCCAGCAGCCCCAAACCAGGGCCCCAAGAGACCCAGTACTTC
CASSPKPGPQETQYF
>TRBV7-9|few|TRBJ1-5|-|13
TGTGCCAGCAGCTTTTCGGGCCCGGTGCCCCAGCATTTT
CASSFSGPVPQHF
>TRBV29-1|-|TRBJ2-6|TRBD1|15
TGCAGCGTGAATACAGGGGGCATTGGGGCCAACGTCCTGACTTTC
CSVNTGGIGANVLTF
>TRBV28|-|TRBJ2-2|-|13
TGTGCCAGCAGCCTACAGGCCCCCGGGGAGCTGTTTTTT
CASSLQAPGELFF
>TRBV11-2|once|TRBJ2-3|-|14
TGTGCCAGCAGCTTAGCAGTGCGCACAGATACGCAGTATTTT
CASSLAVRTDTQYF
>TRBV12-5|-|TRBJ2-7|TRBD1|14
TGTGCTAGTGGTAGCGGGACAGGGCTTGGCGAGCAGTACTTC
CASGSGTGLGEQYF
>TRBV6-5|-|TRBJ1-2|-|13
TGTGCCAGCAGGGGAGACAGTAACTATGGCTACACCTTC
CASRGDSNYGYTF
>TRBV11-3|-|TRBJ2-1|-|12
TGTGCCAGCAGCTTAGATTCGCATGAGCAGTTCTTC
CASSLDSHEQFF
>TRBV7-8|-|TRBJ2-7|TRBD2|15
TGTGCCAGCAGCCCAATTCAACTAGCGGGGGTCGAGCAGTACTTC
CASSPIQLAGVEQYF
>TRBV5-1|once|TRBJ2-1|-|13
TGCGCCAGCAGCGTCGGGGATAACAATGAGCAGTTCTTC
CASSVGDNNEQFF
>TRBV2|-|TRBJ2-7|TRBD2|15
TGTGCCAGCAGCATCGGGGGCGGGGGGCCCTACGAGCAGTACTTC
CASSIGGGGPYEQYF
>TRBV28|-|TRBJ1-2|-|13
TGTGCCAGCAGTTCGGCAGGGACAAGGCGCTACACCTTC
CASSSAGTRRYTF
>TRBV18|-|TRBJ1-5|TRBD1|14
TGTGCCAGCTCAGCGGGACAGGAGAAACAGCCCCAGCATTTT
CASSAGQEKQPQHF
>TRBV27|-|TRBJ1-4|-|15
TGTGCCAGCAGTTCCCTCCTACGAACTAATGAAAAACTGTTTTTT
CASSSLLRTNEKLFF
>TRBV11-2|-|TRBJ2-7|-|11
TGTGCCAGCAGGGAAGGTCACGAGCAGTACTTC
CASREGHEQYF
>TRBV6-6|-|TRBJ1-6|-|16
TGTGCCAGCAGCCCCCGGGGTAGCTCCTATAATTCACCCCTCCACTTT
CASSPRGSSYNSPLHF
>TRBV29-1|-|TRBJ2-7|-|12
TGCAGCATTAGAGGACAGCTACGCGAGCAGTACTTC
CSIRGQLREQYF
>TRBV6-5|-|TRBJ1-2|-|13
TGTGCCAGTGACCGGGGGAGAGGTGATGGCTACACCTTC
CASDRGRGDGYTF
>TRBV5-4|-|TRBJ1-2|-|13
TGTGCCAGCAGCCCGGACAGCAACTATGGCTACACCTTC
CASSPDSNYGYTF
>TRBV5-4|-|TRBJ2-3|-|14
TGTGCCAGCAGCTTGGGCGCGGGGTTAGATACGCAGTATTTT
CASSLGAGLDTQYF
>TRBV5-5|-|TRBJ1-3|-|16
TGTGCCAGCAGCCCCACCCCGGCCAGCTCTGGAAACACCATATATTTT
CASSPTPASSGNTIYF
>TRBV5-1|once|TRBJ2-1|TRBD2|14
TGCGCCAGCAGCTTGGTCAGCGGGGGAAATGAGCAGTTCTTC
CASSLVSGGNEQFF
>TRBV2|-|TRBJ2-4|TRBD1|16
TGTGCCAGCAGTGGGACAGGGGGTTTGGTCAAAAACATTCAGTACTTC
CASSGTGGLVKNIQYF
>TRBV4-2|-|TRBJ2-3|-|14
TGTGCCAGCAGCCAAGATAAAGTCGGAGATACGCAGTATTTT
CASSQDKVGDTQYF
>TRBV7-2|many|TRBJ1-3|-|14
TGTGCCACCGAGGAGCCGTACCCTGGAAACACCATATATTTT
CATEEPYPGNTIYF
>TRBV2|-|TRBJ2-2|-|16
TGTGCCAGCAGACCAACAGGGTATATGCGGACCGGGGAGCTGTTTTTT
CASRPTGYMRTGELFF
>TRBV5-5|-|TRBJ1-2|-|16
TGTGCCAGCAGCTTGGAAAGACCGGTGGCTACGTCTGGCTACACCTTC
CASSLERPVATSGYTF